The 29 T cell receptor beta chains given below trace back to one sample, sequenced in a study of cytomegalovirus exposure and HLA in healthy donors. Here immunoSEQ multiplex PCR was the method, and the copy in TCRdb shows in-frame clones only, minus some. In the table there are 100,000 to 150,000 clones, 89% of which are singletons. The source material was PBMCs. The source is a man aged 25-45 years in good health and CMV-seronegative.

Of note for this clone: Its ends do not fully match the called genes, so a read error is possible. The chain couples TRBV18 to TRBJ2-7, with 8 bases that match TRBD1. Germline V gene lookup returns CDR1 KGHSH and CDR2 LQKENI. This CDR3 has 13 residues. The CDR3 region has the DNA TGTGCCAGCTCACCACTAGGACAGGGAAAAGTGAGCTTC. Amino acid sequence: CASSPLGQGKVSF.

This rearrangement joins TRBV5-6 to TRBJ2-1; 9 bases agree with TRBD2. The trim removed 4 bases at V and 0 bases at J, leaving 5 bases unmatched. The CDR3 length is 16 residues. Germline CDR1 reads SGHDT; CDR2 reads YYEEEE. The CDR3 loop reads CASSSQGLASYNEQFF. In DNA, the CDR3 is TGTGCCAGCAGCAGTCAGGGACTAGCCTCCTACAATGAGCAGTTCTTC.

The gene calls are TRBV5-1 and TRBJ1-1, with no clear D. The CDR3 sequence is 13 residues long. V was shortened by 5 bases and J by 5 bases, with 13 bases between the two germline ends. Germline loops: CDR1 SGHRS, CDR2 YFSETQ. The CDR3 nucleotides are TGCGCCAGCAGAGTGGACGAGGGAACTGAAGCTTTCTTT. The encoded protein is CASRVDEGTEAFF.

This clone showed up just a few times. CDR3 region: CASTPGVSYEQYF. In DNA, the CDR3 is TGTGCCAGCACCCCGGGGGTTTCCTACGAGCAGTACTTC. The chain has TRBV28 and TRBJ2-7, with D perhaps TRBD2 (6 bases). The germline V and J ends were trimmed by 7 bases and 1 base, with 11 bases remaining between them. Germline V gene sequence: CDR1 MDHEN, CDR2 SYDVKM. The CDR3 extends over 13 amino acids.

The rearrangement joins TRBV7-2 to TRBJ2-5; 10 nucleotides align to TRBD1. V shed 3 bases and J 8 bases; nucleotides not matched to a gene: 21. In germline, CDR1 is SGHTA, CDR2 FQGNSA. The CDR3 is 19 residues long. CDR3 loop: CASSFRWSSGTGALNTQYF. The CDR3 nucleotides read TGTGCCAGCAGCTTTAGGTGGTCGTCCGGGACAGGGGCCTTGAATACCCAGTACTTC. Supplemented by reference TRBV7-2 and TRBJ2-5, the full variable domain reads GAGVSQSPSNKVTEKGKDVELRCDPISGHTALYWYRQSLGQGLEFLIYFQGNSAPDKSGLPSDRFSAERTGGSVSTLTIQRTQQEDSAVYLCASSFRWSSGTGALNTQYFGPGTRLLVL.

The chain is built from TRBV7-2 and TRBJ1-5, with 9 bases matching TRBD1. The CDR3 totals 13 residues. The ends lost 4 bases at V and 5 bases at J; junction bases unmatched: 0. In germline, CDR1 is SGHTA, CDR2 FQGNSA. The CDR3 sequence is CASSWTGDQPQHF. CDR3 sequence (DNA): TGTGCCAGCAGCTGGACAGGGGATCAGCCCCAGCATTTT.

This clone was picked up a small number of times. The chain couples TRBV13 to TRBJ2-7; possibly TRBD2 for D (6 bases). Germline lookup yields CDR1 PRHDT and CDR2 FYEKMQ (reference sequence). The germline V and J ends were trimmed by 5 bases and 1 base, with 15 bases remaining between them. CDR3 length: 15 residues. The CDR3 nucleotides are TGTGCCAGCAGCGCCGGGACTTACCGTTCCTACGAGCAGTACTTC. It yields the protein CASSAGTYRSYEQYF. Full variable domain (rest looked up from reference TRBV13 and TRBJ2-7): AAGVIQSPRHLIKEKRETATLKCYPIPRHDTVYWYQQGPGQDPQFLISFYEKMQSDKGSIPDRFSAQQFSDYHSELNMSSLELGDSALYFCASSAGTYRSYEQYFGPGTRLTVT.

The J gene is TRBJ1-5, the V gene TRBV4-2, with 7 bases identical to TRBD1. CDR3 length: 15 residues. After removal of 7 bases from V and 2 bases from J, the junction contained 8 bases not matched to a gene. Germline CDR1 reads LGHNA; CDR2 reads YNFKEQ. In DNA, the CDR3 is TGTGCCAGCACTCCAGGGGGGCAGGGCAATCAGCCCCAGCATTTT. It specifies CASTPGGQGNQPQHF.

The V and J genes are TRBV4-1 and TRBJ2-1; possibly TRBD2 for D (6 bases). V was pared by 4 bases and J by 7 bases, with 20 bases between. CDR3 length: 16 amino acids. Germline loops: CDR1 MGHRA, CDR2 YSYEKL. The CDR3: CASSLMPRGLGNEQFF. The CDR3 nucleotides read TGCGCCAGCAGCCTGATGCCTAGGGGACTCGGGAATGAGCAGTTCTTC.

This clone was seen once. DNA for the CDR3: TGTGCCAGCAGCTCTAGGGCCAGCGGGATTAACAATGAGCAGTTCTTC. It specifies CASSSRASGINNEQFF. The chain joins TRBV7-9 to TRBJ2-1; the match to TRBD2 covers 7 bases. The CDR3 is made up of 16 amino acids. The V and J ends lost 4 bases and 5 bases, in that order; junction bases with no gene match: 11. The germline V gene encodes CDR1 SEHNR and CDR2 FQNEAQ (reference sequence).

The chain is built from TRBV4-1 and TRBJ1-2; D perhaps matches TRBD1 (6 bases). Germline V gene sequence: CDR1 MGHRA, CDR2 YSYEKL. This CDR3 comprises 14 residues. Between the trimmed V and J ends, which lost 4 bases and 7 bases, there was a span of 16 bases. The CDR3, as DNA: TGCGCCAGCAGCCCCGGGGGGGGGCCATTTGGCTACACCTTC. It codes for CASSPGGGPFGYTF.

The J gene is TRBJ2-1, the V gene TRBV6-1; TRBD2 matches 7 bases. The CDR3 contains 14 residues. The ends lost 6 bases at V and 4 bases at J; junction bases unmatched: 6. The V gene's germline CDR1 is MNHNS and CDR2 SASEGT. The CDR3 protein is CASSGGKAYNEQFF. The CDR3 nucleotides are TGTGCCAGCAGCGGGGGGAAGGCGTACAATGAGCAGTTCTTC.

This clone was seen once. DNA for the CDR3: TGTGCCAGCAGGGCCCGTGGACAGGGTTTTGGTGGCCCCGGAAACACCATATATTTT. Protein sequence: CASRARGQGFGGPGNTIYF. The chain uses TRBV21-1 and TRBJ1-3; TRBD1, the D gene given by the table, was not confirmed from the DNA. TRBV21-1 is reported as a pseudogene. This CDR3 is built from 19 residues.

This clone was seen a handful of times. The chain carries TRBV15 and TRBJ2-7; 8 bases match TRBD1. Germline V gene data show CDR1 as LNHNV and CDR2 as YYDKDF (reference sequence). Trimming removed 3 bases from V and 3 bases from J; junction bases left unmatched: 4. CDR3 length: 14 amino acids. The CDR3 here is CATSRGQASYEQYF. The CDR3 coding sequence is TGTGCCACCAGCAGGGGACAGGCTAGCTACGAGCAGTACTTC.

The chain carries TRBV28 and TRBJ2-7, with a possible D match to TRBD1 (6 bases). Trimming took 7 bases from V and 2 from J, leaving 12 bases between them. Germline assignment: CDR1 MDHEN and CDR2 SYDVKM. The length of the CDR3 is 13 residues. The CDR3 DNA reads as TGTGCCAGCATTGGGGGCAGCGCCTACGAGCAGTACTTC. Its protein product is CASIGGSAYEQYF.

The chain joins TRBV28 to TRBJ2-5; possible D gene TRBD1, 5 bases. The CDR3 spans 14 residues. V was clipped by 7 bases and J by 2 bases, with 14 bases between them. Germline lookup yields CDR1 MDHEN and CDR2 SYDVKM. The CDR3 DNA reads TGTGCCAGCATCCCGGTAGGGGTTCAAGAGACCCAGTACTTC. This sequence encodes CASIPVGVQETQYF. The full variable domain, rest sourced from reference TRBV28 and TRBJ2-5, is DVKVTQSSRYLVKRTGEKVFLECVQDMDHENMFWYRQDPGLGLRLIYFSYDVKMKEKGDIPEGYSVSREKKERFSLILESASTNQTSMYLCASIPVGVQETQYFGPGTRLLVL.

The V gene is TRBV20-1, the J gene TRBJ1-2, with no clear D. Trimming removed 6 bases from V and 7 bases from J, with 12 bases in between. Germline values: CDR1 DFQATT, CDR2 SNEGSKA (reference sequence). The CDR3 sequence is 11 residues long. The CDR3 DNA follows: TGCAGTGCCAAGATCGGGGTTGGCTACACCTTC. Protein sequence: CSAKIGVGYTF.

J is TRBJ2-1 and V is TRBV2, with D unclear. Per germline, CDR1 SNHLY and CDR2 FYNNEI. The CDR3 totals 15 residues. The V and J ends lost 0 bases and 3 bases respectively, with 9 bases between them. This chain's CDR3 is CASSEALSGYNEQFF. CDR3 DNA: TGTGCCAGCAGTGAAGCGCTTTCGGGCTACAATGAGCAGTTCTTC.

This sequence joins TRBV4-1 and TRBJ2-7; the match to TRBD2 covers 7 bases. This CDR3 region has 15 residues. CDR1 MGHRA and CDR2 YSYEKL come from the germline V gene. The ends lost 3 bases at V and 0 bases at J; junction bases unmatched: 5. CDR3 protein: CASSHYQRGSYEQYF. The CDR3 DNA is TGCGCCAGCAGCCACTACCAGCGGGGCTCCTACGAGCAGTACTTC.

V and J are TRBV6-6 and TRBJ1-1; 8 bases are shared with TRBD1. After removal of 0 bases from V and 2 bases from J, the junction contained 2 bases not matched to a gene. The germline V gene encodes CDR1 MNHNY and CDR2 SVGAGI (reference sequence). The CDR3 spans 15 residues. The chain's CDR3 is CASSYSGTGNTEAFF. The CDR3 DNA reads TGTGCCAGCAGTTACTCTGGGACAGGAAACACTGAAGCTTTCTTT.

V and J are TRBV28 and TRBJ2-3, with 8 bases lining up with TRBD1. J was trimmed by 2 bases and V by 5 bases; bases with no gene match: 9. CDR3 length: 16 amino acids. Germline CDR1 reads MDHEN; CDR2 reads SYDVKM. CDR3 in amino acids: CASSPGQGLFTDTQYF. In nucleotides, the CDR3 is TGTGCCAGCAGTCCCGGACAGGGCCTATTCACAGATACGCAGTATTTT.

The genes are TRBV6-5 and TRBJ1-6, with D unresolved. The CDR3 covers 14 residues. Per the germline V gene, CDR1 is MNHEY and CDR2 is SVGAGI. Trimming cost V 6 bases and J 6 bases, with 12 bases left between them. The CDR3 DNA reads as TGTGCCAGCAGGATACAGTCTCTTAATTCACCCCTCCACTTT. Translating gives CASRIQSLNSPLHF.

This clone was detected once. The chain has TRBV7-2 and TRBJ1-2; unclear D gene. The CDR3 sequence is 16 residues long. Germline V gene sequence: CDR1 SGHTA, CDR2 FQGNSA. The germline V and J ends were trimmed by 5 bases and 0 bases, with 16 bases remaining between them. CDR3 in DNA: TGTGCCAGCAGCCCTACCTCGGGGAATACTAACTATGGCTACACCTTC. This translates into CASSPTSGNTNYGYTF.

The rearrangement links TRBV2 to TRBJ2-7; no definite D call. This CDR3 comprises 11 residues. Trimming took 6 bases from V and 4 from J, leaving 7 bases between them. Germline V gene sequence: CDR1 SNHLY, CDR2 FYNNEI. CDR3 sequence (DNA): TGTGCCAGCAGGGGCTTTTACGAGCAGTACTTC. Protein sequence: CASRGFYEQYF.

The chain uses TRBV10-3 and TRBJ1-2, with no clear D. CDR3 size: 12 residues. Per germline, CDR1 ENHRY and CDR2 SYGVKD. V lost 6 bases and J 7 bases, leaving 12 bases between the germline ends. DNA of the CDR3: TGTGCCATCAGCGGGTTGTCCCTTGGCTACACCTTC. It encodes CAISGLSLGYTF.

The J gene is TRBJ2-2, the V gene TRBV5-4; 9 positions agree with TRBD2. J was trimmed by 3 bases and V by 3 bases; bases with no gene match: 3. CDR1 is SGHNT, CDR2 YYREEE, per germline (reference sequence). CDR3 length equals 15 residues. The CDR3 DNA is TGTGCCAGCAGCTCTAGCGGGGCCTACACCGGGGAGCTGTTTTTT. Translated: CASSSSGAYTGELFF. The whole variable domain, filled in from reference TRBV5-4 and TRBJ2-2, reads ETGVTQSPTHLIKTRGQQVTLRCSSQSGHNTVSWYQQALGQGPQFIFQYYREEENGRGNFPPRFSGLQFPNYSSELNVNALELDDSALYLCASSSSGAYTGELFFGEGSRLTVL.

V usage is TRBV7-2 and J usage is TRBJ1-6, with TRBD1 identical over 9 bases. The CDR3 runs 16 residues. V gave up 2 bases and J gave up 8 bases; unmatched junction bases: 7. The V gene's germline CDR1 is SGHTA and CDR2 FQGNSA. The CDR3 region is CASSLLAGTGYSPLHF. The CDR3 bases are TGTGCCAGCAGCTTATTAGCCGGGACAGGGTATTCACCCCTCCACTTT.

The chain is built from TRBV12-5 and TRBJ1-1; maybe TRBD1 (6 bases). This CDR3 has 14 residues. Germline values: CDR1 LGHNT, CDR2 FRNRAP. V lost 5 bases, J lost 1 base, and 11 bases lay in between. The CDR3 DNA sequence: TGTGCTAGTGGTCTAGGGGGAGAGAACACTGAAGCTTTCTTT. This translates into CASGLGGENTEAFF.

V and J are TRBV7-8 and TRBJ1-1; no clear D. Germline assignment: CDR1 SGHVS and CDR2 FQNEAQ. This CDR3 is 14 amino acids long. The V end was cut by 2 bases, the J end by 6 bases, with 13 bases between. This chain's CDR3 is CASSLIDAAAEAFF. CDR3 coding DNA: TGTGCCAGCAGCTTAATCGACGCGGCAGCTGAAGCTTTCTTT.